The 27 T cell receptor beta chains below were found in one sample sequenced in a study of blood T cell repertoires in COVID-19. The assay was immunoSEQ multiplex PCR, and TCRdb's table has in-frame clones only and misses some. The repertoire holds around 180,000 clones, with 85% as singletons. The sequencing input was peripheral blood. The receptors here all came from a person aged 70 to 85 with COVID-19, enrolled during active disease.

The chain employs TRBV3-1 (or the pseudogene TRBV3-2) and TRBJ1-2; D perhaps matches TRBD1 (5 bases). With 3 bases removed from V and 6 bases from J, the gap between germline ends came to 14 bases. There are 14 residues in the CDR3. CDR1 and CDR2 from the germline V gene are LGHDT and YNNKEL (reference sequence). CDR3: CASSHGQGLNGYTF. CDR3 nucleotides: TGTGCCAGCAGCCACGGGCAGGGCCTTAATGGCTACACCTTC.

The gene calls are TRBV19 and TRBJ2-3, with 8 bases identical to TRBD2. The germline V gene has CDR1 LNHDA and CDR2 SQIVND (reference sequence). V lost 3 bases to trimming and J lost 4 bases; unmatched junction nucleotides: 9. There are 16 residues in the CDR3. CDR3 sequence (DNA): TGTGCCAGTAGTATCTTGAGCGGGAGTATAGCAGATACGCAGTATTTT. Protein sequence: CASSILSGSIADTQYF.

This clone showed up just a few times. The chain combines TRBV5-6 with TRBJ1-1; D is unclear. CDR3 size: 12 residues. Germline V gene data show CDR1 as SGHDT and CDR2 as YYEEEE. Trimming removed 2 bases from V and 3 bases from J, with 5 bases in between. The CDR3 protein is CASSLWHTEAFF. The CDR3 nucleotides are TGTGCCAGCAGCTTATGGCACACTGAAGCTTTCTTT.

The J gene is TRBJ2-1, the V gene TRBV7-8; no clear D gene. This CDR3 is built from 18 residues. V shed 5 bases and J shed 5 bases, with 25 bases lying between them. Per germline, CDR1 SGHVS and CDR2 FQNEAQ. CDR3 coding DNA: TGTGCCAGCAGCCCCCGCTGGGCTGTTGCATCTCCCAACAATGAGCAGTTCTTC. Translated: CASSPRWAVASPNNEQFF.

This chain uses TRBV27 with TRBJ2-5, with a tentative D call TRBD2 (7 bases). The CDR3 covers 15 residues. Trimming removed 6 bases at V and 4 bases at J, with 18 bases between. CDR1 is MNHEY, CDR2 SMNVEV, per germline (reference sequence). CDR3 DNA sequence: TGTGCCAGCAGGCTAGGGGGGGCCAGGAGAGAGACCCAGTACTTC. Encoded protein: CASRLGGARRETQYF.

The rearrangement joins TRBV10-3 to TRBJ2-7; 10 bases match TRBD1. The V and J ends lost 4 bases and 6 bases, in that order; junction bases with no gene match: 9. CDR3 length equals 15 residues. Germline assignment: CDR1 ENHRY and CDR2 SYGVKD. CDR3 coding DNA: TGTGCCATCAGTGTCTCAGGGACAGGGGAGGGCGAGCAGTACTTC. Translating gives CAISVSGTGEGEQYF.

V and J are TRBV9 and TRBJ1-3, with D possibly matching TRBD1 (5 bases). Germline-derived CDR1 and CDR2 are SGDLS and YYNGEE. The V and J ends lost 0 bases and 4 bases respectively, with 11 bases between them. The CDR3 contains 15 residues. CDR3 in amino acids: CASSVAPGMGNTIYF. The CDR3 DNA follows: TGTGCCAGCAGCGTAGCTCCAGGGATGGGAAACACCATATATTTT. Supplemented by reference TRBV9 and TRBJ1-3, the full variable domain reads DSGVTQTPKHLITATGQRVTLRCSPRSGDLSVYWYQQSLDQGLQFLIQYYNGEERAKGNILERFSAQQFPDLHSELNLSSLELGDSALYFCASSVAPGMGNTIYFGEGSWLTVV.

The V call is TRBV4-2, the J call TRBJ1-2, with 7 bases aligning to TRBD1. Trimming took 1 base from V and 1 from J; bases not matched to a gene: 15. This CDR3 region has 19 residues. CDR1 LGHNA and CDR2 YNFKEQ come from the germline V gene. The CDR3 loop is CASSQVGGGLGQINYGYTF. In DNA, the CDR3 is TGTGCCAGCAGCCAAGTTGGAGGTGGGCTGGGACAGATTAACTATGGCTACACCTTC.

The chain links TRBV5-6 to TRBJ1-5, with 10 bases aligning to TRBD1. This CDR3 comprises 15 residues. The trim removed 3 bases at V and 6 bases at J, leaving 6 bases unmatched. Germline values: CDR1 SGHDT, CDR2 YYEEEE. CDR3 residues: CASSSTRDRGQPQHF. Written as DNA, the CDR3 is TGTGCCAGCAGCTCGACCCGGGACAGGGGTCAGCCCCAGCATTTT.

The chain uses TRBV6-6 and TRBJ1-1; no firm D call. This CDR3 contains 14 residues. Germline CDR1 and CDR2: MNHNY and SVGAGI (reference sequence). V lost 0 bases and J 10 bases, leaving 15 bases between the germline ends. CDR3 sequence: CASSYSGDAIGAFF. DNA for the CDR3: TGTGCCAGCAGTTACTCGGGCGATGCGATTGGAGCTTTCTTT.

This clone was counted between two and nine times. The chain employs TRBV27 and TRBJ1-5, with D tentatively TRBD1 (5 bases). The CDR3 has 15 amino acids. V lost 4 bases, J lost 2 bases, and 12 bases lay in between. From germline, CDR1 is MNHEY and CDR2 SMNVEV (reference sequence). The CDR3 region has the DNA TGTGCCAGCAGTTCTACATCGGGGGGCAATCAGCCCCAGCATTTT. Protein product: CASSSTSGGNQPQHF.

The J gene is TRBJ2-1, the V gene TRBV11-2; TRBD2 matches 8 bases. Germline CDR1 is SGHAT and CDR2 is FQNNGV. J was trimmed by 4 bases and V by 5 bases; bases with no gene match: 10. The CDR3 consists of 16 residues. CDR3 sequence (DNA): TGTGCCAGCAGCCCTCGGGGGGGGGTCGGATACAATGAGCAGTTCTTC. As protein: CASSPRGGVGYNEQFF.

V gene TRBV2 combines with J gene TRBJ1-4, with D possibly TRBD1 on 5 matching bases. V lost 1 base, J lost 6 bases, and 15 bases lay in between. The germline gives CDR1 SNHLY, CDR2 FYNNEI. The CDR3 runs 16 residues. CDR3 DNA: TGTGCCAGCAGTGAAGAGGGAGGGCAGGGCTATGAAAAACTGTTTTTT. It codes for CASSEEGGQGYEKLFF.

V and J are TRBV9 and TRBJ1-1; D may be TRBD1 (5 bases). Trimming took 4 bases from V and 7 from J, leaving 14 bases between them. The CDR3 covers 13 residues. Per the germline V gene, CDR1 is SGDLS and CDR2 is YYNGEE. The CDR3 loop is CASSPDIGNEAFF. The CDR3 DNA sequence: TGTGCCAGCAGCCCGGACATCGGAAATGAAGCTTTCTTT.

The chain carries TRBV2 and TRBJ2-7; 7 bases line up with TRBD2. Germline CDR1 SNHLY, CDR2 FYNNEI. With 5 bases clipped from V and 0 bases from J, the junction kept 4 bases outside the gene matches. The CDR3 runs to 14 residues. As DNA, the CDR3 is TGTGCCAGCAGTACGGGAGGTACCTCCTACGAGCAGTACTTC. This codes for CASSTGGTSYEQYF.

V and J are TRBV28 and TRBJ1-4; tentative D call: TRBD1 (6 bases). The CDR3 is made up of 12 amino acids. Between the trimmed V and J ends, which lost 8 bases and 5 bases, there was a span of 9 bases. Looked up from germline, CDR1 is MDHEN and CDR2 is SYDVKM. In nucleotides, the CDR3 is TGTGCCAGCGGACAGAGAAATGAAAAACTGTTTTTT. This gives the protein CASGQRNEKLFF.

V and J are TRBV30 and TRBJ1-2; D ambiguous. The CDR3 consists of 12 residues. The ends were cut back, 4 bases at V and 2 bases at J, with 8 bases in the middle. Germline CDR1 GTSNPN, CDR2 SVGIG (reference sequence). Here the CDR3 DNA reads TGTGCCTGGACCGAGGGAAACTATGGCTACACCTTC. This translates into CAWTEGNYGYTF. Full variable domain (remainder filled in from reference TRBV30 and TRBJ1-2): SQTIHQWPATLVQPVGSPLSLECTVEGTSNPNLYWYRQAAGRGLQLLFYSVGIGQISSEVPQNLSASRPQDRQFILSSKKLLLSDSGFYLCAWTEGNYGYTFGSGTRLTVV.

V is TRBV24-1 and J is TRBJ2-2, with 9 bases lining up with TRBD2. The CDR3 is made up of 16 amino acids. Germline assignment: CDR1 KGHDR and CDR2 SFDVKD. The ends lost 4 bases at V and 3 bases at J; junction bases unmatched: 5. The DNA of the CDR3 is TGTGCCACCAGTGAAGTAGCGGGAGCCTACACCGGGGAGCTGTTTTTT. This codes for CATSEVAGAYTGELFF.

This chain joins TRBV30 and TRBJ2-5; 10 bases fit TRBD2. CDR1 is GTSNPN, CDR2 SVGIG, per germline (reference sequence). There are 15 residues in the CDR3. The V and J ends lost 0 bases and 5 bases, in that order; junction bases with no gene match: 6. CDR3 DNA sequence: TGTGCCTGGAGTGTAACGGGAGCGGGGGGGGAGACCCAGTACTTC. Amino acids: CAWSVTGAGGETQYF. Together with reference TRBV30 and TRBJ2-5, the CDR3 gives the full variable domain: SQTIHQWPATLVQPVGSPLSLECTVEGTSNPNLYWYRQAAGRGLQLLFYSVGIGQISSEVPQNLSASRPQDRQFILSSKKLLLSDSGFYLCAWSVTGAGGETQYFGPGTRLLVL.

The V gene is TRBV13, the J gene TRBJ2-1, with 8 positions matching TRBD1. V dropped 5 bases and J dropped 5; count of bases not matched to a gene: 5. Germline V CDR1 and CDR2: PRHDT, FYEKMQ (reference sequence). This CDR3 has 14 residues. DNA for the CDR3: TGTGCCAGCAGCAGACAGGGGCGGGACAATGAGCAGTTCTTC. This translates into CASSRQGRDNEQFF.

The gene calls are TRBV24-1 and TRBJ2-1; 8 bases fit TRBD1. With 6 bases clipped from V and 6 bases from J, the junction kept 6 bases outside the gene matches. Germline values: CDR1 KGHDR, CDR2 SFDVKD. This CDR3 is built from 14 residues. The CDR3 here is CATSFRGQGNEQFF. The CDR3 bases are TGTGCCACCAGTTTCAGGGGGCAGGGCAATGAGCAGTTCTTC.

This clone is a singleton in its sample. The chain carries TRBV27 and TRBJ2-3; 7 bases match TRBD2. Germline V CDR1 and CDR2: MNHEY, SMNVEV (reference sequence). CDR3 length: 15 residues. J lost 3 bases, V lost 7 bases, and 10 bases had no gene match. CDR3 bases: TGTGCCAGCAAGGCGGGACTAAGCAGGACAGATACGCAGTATTTT. Translated: CASKAGLSRTDTQYF.

The genes are TRBV6-5 and TRBJ2-5; D is possibly TRBD2 (5 bases). CDR3 length: 15 amino acids. The germline V gene has CDR1 MNHEY and CDR2 SVGAGI. Trimming took 2 bases from V and 7 from J, leaving 17 bases between them. In DNA form, the CDR3 reads TGTGCCAGCAGTTACCTTAGTCCCCGGGCGGGGACCCAGTACTTC. Protein sequence: CASSYLSPRAGTQYF.

A note on this clone: At the DNA level, this CDR3 is encoded by other sequences in the same sample as well. This rearrangement joins TRBV6-5 to TRBJ1-5, with a weak D call TRBD1 (5 bases). Germline V gene data show CDR1 as MNHEY and CDR2 as SVGAGI. V lost 6 bases and J 5 bases, leaving 11 bases between the germline ends. The CDR3 length is 13 residues. CDR3 nucleotide sequence: TGTGCCAGCAGCCTTGACAGCGATCAGCCCCAGCATTTT. Its translation: CASSLDSDQPQHF.

This clone appeared a single time. The V gene is TRBV12-3 or TRBV12-4, the J gene TRBJ1-6; D unclear. The CDR3 spans 12 residues. Trimming took off 3 bases at V and 13 bases at J, with 10 bases between the two ends. CDR3: CASSFPRFPLHF. The CDR3 DNA sequence: TGTGCCAGCAGTTTCCCCCGGTTCCCCCTCCACTTT.

This clone occurred once. This chain connects TRBV9 to TRBJ1-1; 10 bases match TRBD1. The CDR3 is 15 residues long. Trimming removed 4 bases from V and 4 bases from J; junction bases left unmatched: 7. The germline V gene encodes CDR1 SGDLS and CDR2 YYNGEE. CDR3 sequence: CASSPRTGGGTEAFF. CDR3 nucleotide sequence: TGTGCCAGCAGCCCACGGACAGGGGGGGGCACTGAAGCTTTCTTT.

V and J are TRBV5-8 and TRBJ1-5; D is undetermined. V lost 4 bases and J 7 bases, leaving 6 bases between the germline ends. This CDR3 is built from 11 residues. Germline CDR1 and CDR2: SGHTS and YDEGEE. CDR3 amino acids: CASSPRQPQHF. The CDR3 bases are TGTGCCAGCAGCCCGAGACAGCCCCAGCATTTT.